Given below is one T cell receptor beta chain in context. TCRdb fed the RT-PCR reads into MiXCR, producing one record per CDR3 protein. Of fewer than 250,000 distinct CDR3 sequences in the sample, 12% to 15% were seen once. These data belong to a study of patients and donors after allogeneic stem cell transplantation. Trimming removed 0 bases from V and 10 bases from J, with 16 bases in between. CDR3 length equals 14 residues. The V gene's germline CDR1 is DFQATT and CDR2 SNEGSKA (reference sequence). Sequenced material: blood, either unsorted or a sorted T cell fraction (not recorded which). The chain employs TRBV20-1 and TRBJ2-1, with TRBD1 as a possible D gene (5 bases). The clonotype comes from a human donor who was either an allogeneic HSCT recipient or a stem cell or donor lymphocyte infusion donor (not recorded which). It is not recorded whose cells these are; they may come from a transplant donor. The CDR3 DNA reads TGCAGTGCTAGAGATATTGTAGGAGCAGGGGAGCAGTTCTTC. Protein product: CSARDIVGAGEQFF.